The present T cell receptor beta chain was sequenced within a study of a mutant IDH1 vaccine in newly diagnosed glioma. Points from the study as a whole: In 90% to 95% of patients, immune responses induced by the vaccine occurred.

Time point denoted: week 23, last vaccination. Every vaccine dose comprised 300 ug of mutant IDH1 20-mer peptide plus topical imiquimod. Points on this clone: Antigen: not known.

CDR3 size: 13 residues. V lost 5 bases, J lost 10 bases, and 15 bases lay in between. CDR1 is LNHDA, CDR2 SQIVND, per germline (reference sequence). Using immunoSEQ multiplex PCR, the repertoire was profiled, and TCRdb retains in-frame clones only, with some absent. This sample has tens of thousands of clones, with about four fifths found just once. The sequence derives from a middle-aged man with glioma. V gene TRBV19 combines with J gene TRBJ2-1, with a weak D call TRBD2 (6 bases). The sample here was PBMCs, taken from a glioma patient whose treatment included an IDH1 peptide vaccine. This CDR3 reads CASSRGLSGEQFF. In DNA, the CDR3 is TGTGCCAGTAGTCGGGGACTTTCAGGGGAGCAGTTCTTC.